A single sample gave rise to the 14 T cell receptor beta chains below, sequenced in a study of response to subunit inactivated influenza vaccine. TCRdb called the RT-PCR reads again in MiXCR, with one record for every CDR3 protein. The repertoire holds 650,000 to 850,000 distinct CDR3 sequences, more than 11% seen once, with 6% to 8% in the top ten. The source was PBMCs from blood, collected about 14 days before vaccination. The source of these receptors is a man aged 45-65 years who received an inactivated influenza vaccine.

This chain uses TRBV7-9 with TRBJ2-1; weak D call: TRBD2 (6 bases). The length of the CDR3 is 13 residues. V was cut by 5 bases and J by 9 bases, with 14 bases left in between. Germline CDR1 and CDR2: SEHNR and FQNEAQ (reference sequence). In DNA, the CDR3 is TGTGCCAGCAGCGGGCGACTAGAGGTTGAGCAGTTCTTC. Protein sequence: CASSGRLEVEQFF.

The rearrangement joins TRBV4-2 to TRBJ2-7; 8 bases agree with TRBD1. The CDR3 consists of 15 residues. Germline CDR1 is LGHNA and CDR2 is YNFKEQ. The trim removed 1 base at V and 3 bases at J, leaving 5 bases unmatched. This CDR3 is CASSQATGVNYEQYF. Here the CDR3 DNA reads TGTGCCAGCAGCCAAGCGACAGGGGTGAACTACGAGCAGTACTTC.

This chain links TRBV20-1 with TRBJ1-1, with D maybe TRBD1 (5 bases). The V end lost 3 bases, the J end lost 0 bases, and 11 bases lay between the germline ends. The CDR3 consists of 14 residues. Germline CDR1 reads DFQATT; CDR2 reads SNEGSKA (reference sequence). CDR3 bases: TGCAGTGCTAGTGGGTGGGGGTTGAACACTGAAGCTTTCTTT. Its translation is CSASGWGLNTEAFF.

This clonotype was seen more than once but under ten times. The V and J genes are TRBV12-3 or TRBV12-4 and TRBJ2-5, with D hard to call. The ends were cut back, 6 bases at V and 5 bases at J, with 13 bases in the middle. The length of the CDR3 is 13 residues. CDR3 coding DNA: TGTGCCAGCAGGTTAAGCGCCGTCGAGACCCAGTACTTC. This sequence encodes CASRLSAVETQYF.

The chain employs TRBV12-3 or TRBV12-4 and TRBJ2-5; 11 bases are shared with TRBD1. The CDR3 sequence is 16 residues long. Trimming cost V 5 bases and J 4 bases; bases outside gene matches: 9. CDR3 in amino acids: CASSLTPGTGGETQYF. CDR3 DNA sequence: TGTGCCAGCAGTCTAACCCCTGGGACAGGGGGAGAGACCCAGTACTTC.

At least ten counts were recorded for this clonotype. The chain combines TRBV11-1 with TRBJ1-2, with 7 positions matching TRBD1. Trimming removed 6 bases from V and 3 bases from J; junction bases left unmatched: 4. The germline CDR1 and CDR2 sequences are SGHAT and FQDESV (reference sequence). The CDR3 length is 13 residues. DNA for the CDR3: TGTGCCAGCAGTTACGGGACAGACTATGGCTACACCTTC. This sequence encodes CASSYGTDYGYTF.

The V call is TRBV5-1, the J call TRBJ2-1; a possible D gene is TRBD2 (6 bases). CDR1 is SGHRS, CDR2 YFSETQ, per germline. The germline V and J ends were trimmed by 3 bases and 3 bases, with 13 bases remaining between them. This CDR3 region has 15 residues. In nucleotides, the CDR3 is TGCGCCAGCAGCTCCAGTCTGACTAGCTACAATGAGCAGTTCTTC. Translated: CASSSSLTSYNEQFF.

This clonotype has a count of ten or more. This chain connects TRBV5-1 to TRBJ2-7, with 12 bases lining up with TRBD2. The V gene end was trimmed by 4 bases and the J gene end by 5 bases; junction bases not matched to a gene: 4. CDR1 is SGHRS and CDR2 is YFSETQ in the germline V gene. CDR3 length: 14 residues. CDR3 in amino acids: CASSLTSGSHEQYF. CDR3 nucleotide sequence: TGCGCCAGCAGCCTGACTAGCGGGAGCCACGAGCAGTACTTC.

The rearrangement uses TRBV29-1 and TRBJ2-7, with D uncertain. The ends were cut back, 6 bases at V and 0 bases at J, with 9 bases in the middle. Germline CDR1 is SQVTM and CDR2 is ANQGSEA. The length of the CDR3 is 12 residues. CDR3 amino acids: CSVTKSSYEQYF. The CDR3 nucleotides read TGCAGCGTGACAAAGAGCTCCTACGAGCAGTACTTC.

This clonotype was picked up a small number of times. The chain carries TRBV7-2 and TRBJ2-2, with 9 nucleotides matching TRBD2. Germline CDR1 is SGHTA and CDR2 is FQGNSA. The CDR3 is made up of 14 amino acids. With 5 bases clipped from V and 7 bases from J, the junction kept 5 bases outside the gene matches. The CDR3 is CASSRSGSHGELFF. The CDR3, as DNA: TGTGCCAGCAGCCGTAGCGGGAGTCACGGGGAGCTGTTTTTT.

This clonotype came up a few times. V is TRBV20-1 and J is TRBJ2-7; D unclear. Germline V gene lookup returns CDR1 DFQATT and CDR2 SNEGSKA (reference sequence). V shed 1 base and J shed 7 bases, with 17 bases lying between them. The CDR3 has 14 amino acids. CDR3 coding DNA: TGCAGTGCTAGAGGGGCCCGGAGCTCGGATGAGCAGTACTTC. Translated: CSARGARSSDEQYF.

The gene calls are TRBV5-1 and TRBJ2-1; TRBD2 aligns across 11 bases. CDR3 length: 19 amino acids. Germline CDR1 reads SGHRS; CDR2 reads YFSETQ. V gave up 1 base and J gave up 0 bases; unmatched junction bases: 9. The CDR3 nucleotides are TGCGCCAGCAGCTTGCTCCTAGCGGGGGGATCGAGCTCCTACAATGAGCAGTTCTTC. It translates to CASSLLLAGGSSSYNEQFF.

J is TRBJ1-6 and V is TRBV10-3, with 9 bases that match TRBD1. Germline V gene data show CDR1 as ENHRY and CDR2 as SYGVKD. J gave up 6 bases and V 2 bases, and 2 bases lay outside the gene matches. The length of the CDR3 is 15 residues. The chain's CDR3 is CAISERDRANSPLHF. CDR3 coding DNA: TGTGCCATCAGTGAGCGGGACAGGGCTAATTCACCCCTCCACTTT.

This clonotype appeared a few times. This chain connects TRBV7-9 to TRBJ2-5; unclear D gene. Germline V lookup: CDR1 SEHNR, CDR2 FQNEAQ (reference sequence). The CDR3 runs 14 residues. V lost 6 bases and J 5 bases, leaving 16 bases between the germline ends. The CDR3 sequence is CASSSDTFGETQYF. The CDR3 DNA follows: TGTGCCAGCAGTTCCGACACCTTCGGGGAGACCCAGTACTTC.